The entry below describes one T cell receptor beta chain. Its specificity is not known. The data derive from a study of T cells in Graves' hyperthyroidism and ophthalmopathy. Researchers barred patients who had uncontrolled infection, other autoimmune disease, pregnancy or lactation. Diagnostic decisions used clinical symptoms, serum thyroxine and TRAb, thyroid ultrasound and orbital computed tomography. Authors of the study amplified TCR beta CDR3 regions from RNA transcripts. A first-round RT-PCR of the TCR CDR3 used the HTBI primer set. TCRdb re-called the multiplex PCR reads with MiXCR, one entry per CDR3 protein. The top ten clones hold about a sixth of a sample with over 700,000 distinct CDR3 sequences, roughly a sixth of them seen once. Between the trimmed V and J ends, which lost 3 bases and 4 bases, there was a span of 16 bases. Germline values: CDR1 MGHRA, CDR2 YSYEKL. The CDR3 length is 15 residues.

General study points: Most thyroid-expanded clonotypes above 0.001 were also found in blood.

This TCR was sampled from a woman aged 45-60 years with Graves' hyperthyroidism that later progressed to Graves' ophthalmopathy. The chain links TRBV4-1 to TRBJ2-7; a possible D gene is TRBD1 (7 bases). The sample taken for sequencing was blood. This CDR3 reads CASSHAAGTAYEQYF. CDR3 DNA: TGCGCCAGCAGCCACGCCGCGGGGACAGCTTACGAGCAGTACTTC.